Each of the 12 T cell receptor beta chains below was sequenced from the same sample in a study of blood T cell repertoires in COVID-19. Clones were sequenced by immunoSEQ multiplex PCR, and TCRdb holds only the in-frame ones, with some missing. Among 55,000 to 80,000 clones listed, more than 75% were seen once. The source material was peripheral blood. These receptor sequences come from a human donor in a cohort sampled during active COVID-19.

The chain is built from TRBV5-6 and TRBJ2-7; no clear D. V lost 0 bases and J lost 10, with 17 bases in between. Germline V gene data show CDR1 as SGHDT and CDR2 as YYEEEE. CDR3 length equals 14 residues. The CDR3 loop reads CASSLGSQTVRQYF. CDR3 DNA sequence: TGTGCCAGCAGCTTGGGGTCACAGACGGTGCGTCAGTACTTC.

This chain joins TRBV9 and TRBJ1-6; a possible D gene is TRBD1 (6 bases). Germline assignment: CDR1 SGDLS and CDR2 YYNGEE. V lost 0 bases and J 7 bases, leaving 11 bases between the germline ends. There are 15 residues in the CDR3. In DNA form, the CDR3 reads TGTGCCAGCAGCGTAGGCGTGCAGGGGAATTCACCCCTCCACTTT. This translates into CASSVGVQGNSPLHF.

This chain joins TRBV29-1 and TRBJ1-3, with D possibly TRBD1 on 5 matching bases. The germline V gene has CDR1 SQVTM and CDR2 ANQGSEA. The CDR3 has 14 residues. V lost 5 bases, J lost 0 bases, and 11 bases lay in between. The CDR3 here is CSVTKGVSGNTIYF. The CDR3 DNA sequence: TGCAGCGTTACCAAAGGGGTCTCTGGAAACACCATATATTTT.

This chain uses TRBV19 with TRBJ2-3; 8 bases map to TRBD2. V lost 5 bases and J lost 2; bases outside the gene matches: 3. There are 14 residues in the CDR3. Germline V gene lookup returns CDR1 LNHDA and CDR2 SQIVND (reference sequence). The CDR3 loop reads CASSEAGATDTQYF. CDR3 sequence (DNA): TGTGCCAGTAGTGAAGCGGGGGCCACAGATACGCAGTATTTT.

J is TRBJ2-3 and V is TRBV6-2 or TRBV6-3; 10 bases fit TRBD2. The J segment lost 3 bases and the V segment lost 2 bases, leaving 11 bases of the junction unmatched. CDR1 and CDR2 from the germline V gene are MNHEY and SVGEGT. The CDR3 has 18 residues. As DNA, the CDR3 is TGTGCCAGCAGTTACCCACTAGAGCGGGGGGGCGGGACAGATACGCAGTATTTT. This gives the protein CASSYPLERGGGTDTQYF.

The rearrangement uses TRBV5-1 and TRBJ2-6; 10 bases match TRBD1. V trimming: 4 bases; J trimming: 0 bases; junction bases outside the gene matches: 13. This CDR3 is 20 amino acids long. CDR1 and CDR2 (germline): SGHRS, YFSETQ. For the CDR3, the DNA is TGCGCCAGCAGCGCCGGGCTAGGGACAGGGGTACCCTCTGGGGCCAACGTCCTGACTTTC. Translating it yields CASSAGLGTGVPSGANVLTF.

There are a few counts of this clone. For the CDR3, the DNA is TGTGCCAGTAGTTATACAGGGGCCCGGCAGCCCCAGCATTTT. Residues: CASSYTGARQPQHF. V is TRBV19 and J is TRBJ1-5, with 7 positions matching TRBD1. This CDR3 region has 14 residues. From germline, CDR1 is LNHDA and CDR2 SQIVND (reference sequence). The ends lost 5 bases at V and 7 bases at J; junction bases unmatched: 8.

In DNA form, the CDR3 reads TGTGCCAGCAGCCCGACCCCGGGACAGGGGGCGTTCTACGAGCAGTACTTC. It specifies CASSPTPGQGAFYEQYF. The rearrangement uses TRBV3-1 (or the pseudogene TRBV3-2) and TRBJ2-7, with TRBD1 matching over 12 bases. This CDR3 is built from 17 residues. Germline V gene lookup returns CDR1 LGHDT and CDR2 YNNKEL (reference sequence). The V segment lost 4 bases and the J segment 3 bases; nucleotides outside the gene matches: 10.

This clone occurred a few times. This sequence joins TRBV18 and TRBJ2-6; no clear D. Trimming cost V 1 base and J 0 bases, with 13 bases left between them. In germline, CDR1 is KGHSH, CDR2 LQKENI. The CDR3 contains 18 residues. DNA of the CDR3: TGTGCCAGCTCACCACGGGCAACCGAACTCTCTGGGGCCAACGTCCTGACTTTC. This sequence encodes CASSPRATELSGANVLTF.

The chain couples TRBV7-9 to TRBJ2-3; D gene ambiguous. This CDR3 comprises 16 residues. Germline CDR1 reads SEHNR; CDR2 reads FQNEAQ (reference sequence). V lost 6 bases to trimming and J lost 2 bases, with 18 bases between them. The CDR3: CASSQMQYKNTDTQYF. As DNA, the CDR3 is TGTGCCAGCAGTCAGATGCAATACAAAAACACAGATACGCAGTATTTT.

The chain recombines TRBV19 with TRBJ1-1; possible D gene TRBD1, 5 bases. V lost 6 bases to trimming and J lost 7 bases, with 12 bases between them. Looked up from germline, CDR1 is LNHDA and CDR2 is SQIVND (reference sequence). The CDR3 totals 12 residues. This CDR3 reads CASSPNRFEAFF. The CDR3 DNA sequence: TGTGCCAGTAGCCCGAACAGGTTTGAAGCTTTCTTT.

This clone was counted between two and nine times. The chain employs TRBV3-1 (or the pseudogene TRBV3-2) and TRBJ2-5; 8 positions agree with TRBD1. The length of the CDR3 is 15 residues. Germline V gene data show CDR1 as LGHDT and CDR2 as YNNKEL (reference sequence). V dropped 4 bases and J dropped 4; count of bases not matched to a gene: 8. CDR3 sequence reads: CASSPDRGVGETQYF. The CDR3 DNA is TGTGCCAGCAGCCCAGACAGGGGTGTTGGAGAGACCCAGTACTTC.